The clone carrying this T cell receptor beta chain has just one count. This sample stems from a study of blood T cell repertoires in COVID-19. Original methodology: Reference gene primers were amplified, and this amplification served to estimate nucleated cell counts. Assay used: immunoSEQ multiplex PCR; TCRdb lists only in-frame clones, some missing. V and J calls and clone size are copied from that table; D and trimming were computed from the DNA. Among under 250,000 clones listed, roughly 91% were seen once. The V gene's germline CDR1 is KGHSH and CDR2 LQKENI. This CDR3 spans 13 amino acids. V lost 3 bases to trimming and J lost 5 bases, with 8 bases between them. Participants came from roughly 23 US areas, aged roughly 18 to 89 years. Each participant's cohort was designated according to participant-reported clinical history.

The sequencing input was PBMCs or T cells enriched from blood (not recorded which). The chain employs TRBV18 and TRBJ1-5; D unresolved. The sequence was obtained from a woman under 40 with acute COVID-19. As DNA, the CDR3 is TGTGCCAGCTCACCCGACTACGATCAGCCCCAGCATTTT. Amino acid sequence: CASSPDYDQPQHF.